These T cell receptor beta chains were read from a single sample in a study of blood T cell repertoires in COVID-19. The table came from immunoSEQ multiplex PCR; TCRdb's copy has only in-frame clones and leaves some out. The data contain fewer than 200,000 clones, 80% to 90% of them singletons. The sample comprised peripheral blood. These receptors were collected from a man aged 45-65 years with active or convalescent COVID-19. CDR3s include the opening cysteine and the closing phenylalanine or tryptophan. A D gene is named only where the DNA matches it firmly. Clone size is stated in some rows and not others, as once, few, many or a class when expanded.

v_gene: TRBV5-1; j_gene: TRBJ2-3; abundance: NA; d_gene: NA; CDR3aa: CASSLASNTDTQYF; CDR3nt: TGCGCCAGCAGCTTAGCCTCCAACACAGATACGCAGTATTTT
v_gene: TRBV12-3/TRBV12-4; j_gene: TRBJ2-3; abundance: NA; d_gene: NA; CDR3aa: CASSISSADTQYF; CDR3nt: TGTGCCAGCAGCATCAGTAGCGCAGATACGCAGTATTTT
v_gene: TRBV6-5; j_gene: TRBJ1-5; abundance: NA; d_gene: NA; CDR3aa: CASSYSSRGNQPQHF; CDR3nt: TGTGCCAGCAGTTACTCGAGCAGGGGTAATCAGCCCCAGCATTTT
v_gene: TRBV19; j_gene: TRBJ2-5; abundance: few; d_gene: TRBD2; CDR3aa: CASSRGLAGWSQETQYF; CDR3nt: TGTGCCAGTAGTAGGGGACTAGCGGGATGGTCCCAAGAGACCCAGTACTTC
v_gene: TRBV28; j_gene: TRBJ2-5; abundance: NA; d_gene: NA; CDR3aa: CASSLGGRRVAGETQYF; CDR3nt: TGTGCCAGCAGTTTGGGGGGAAGGCGGGTGGCTGGAGAGACCCAGTACTTC
v_gene: TRBV5-6; j_gene: TRBJ2-2; abundance: few; d_gene: TRBD2; CDR3aa: CASSLVTSLNTGELFF; CDR3nt: TGTGCCAGCAGCTTGGTGACTAGCCTTAACACCGGGGAGCTGTTTTTT
v_gene: TRBV3-1/TRBV3-2; j_gene: TRBJ1-2; abundance: NA; d_gene: TRBD1; CDR3aa: CASTPETTGYGYTF; CDR3nt: TGTGCCAGCACACCCGAGACGACAGGGTATGGCTACACCTTC
v_gene: TRBV6-4; j_gene: TRBJ2-3; abundance: NA; d_gene: NA; CDR3aa: CASSARVGDTQYF; CDR3nt: TGTGCCAGCAGTGCGAGAGTGGGCGATACGCAGTATTTT
v_gene: TRBV6-5; j_gene: TRBJ1-3; abundance: NA; d_gene: NA; CDR3aa: CASSYSGEGNTIYF; CDR3nt: TGTGCCAGCAGTTACTCCGGGGAGGGAAACACCATATATTTT
v_gene: TRBV14; j_gene: TRBJ1-1; abundance: NA; d_gene: NA; CDR3aa: CASSQASAMNTEAFF; CDR3nt: TGTGCCAGCAGCCAAGCCAGCGCTATGAACACTGAAGCTTTCTTT
v_gene: TRBV6-6; j_gene: TRBJ2-5; abundance: few; d_gene: NA; CDR3aa: CASRGQGSGETQYF; CDR3nt: TGTGCCAGCAGAGGTCAAGGGAGTGGGGAGACCCAGTACTTC
v_gene: TRBV6-5; j_gene: TRBJ1-2; abundance: once; d_gene: NA; CDR3aa: CASIGTGGYTF; CDR3nt: TGTGCCAGCATCGGGACTGGGGGCTACACCTTC
v_gene: TRBV27; j_gene: TRBJ1-2; abundance: NA; d_gene: NA; CDR3aa: CASSRRESRGGYTF; CDR3nt: TGTGCCAGCAGTCGCCGGGAGAGCCGCGGGGGCTACACCTTC
v_gene: TRBV9; j_gene: TRBJ1-2; abundance: NA; d_gene: TRBD1; CDR3aa: CASSVGQSVAGYTF; CDR3nt: TGTGCCAGCAGCGTGGGACAGTCGGTGGCCGGCTACACCTTC
v_gene: TRBV4-1; j_gene: TRBJ1-2; abundance: NA; d_gene: TRBD1; CDR3aa: CASSQEDRGGYGYTF; CDR3nt: TGCGCCAGTAGCCAAGAGGACAGGGGTGGCTATGGCTACACCTTC
v_gene: TRBV9; j_gene: TRBJ2-2; abundance: once; d_gene: NA; CDR3aa: CASSVLTTGELFF; CDR3nt: TGTGCCAGCAGCGTCCTGACAACCGGGGAGCTGTTTTTT
v_gene: TRBV6-5; j_gene: TRBJ2-1; abundance: NA; d_gene: TRBD2; CDR3aa: CASRREAISYNEQFF; CDR3nt: TGTGCCAGCCGACGGGAGGCGATTTCCTACAATGAGCAGTTCTTC
v_gene: TRBV6-1; j_gene: TRBJ2-5; abundance: NA; d_gene: NA; CDR3aa: CASSEKIGGSQYF; CDR3nt: TGTGCCAGCAGTGAAAAGATCGGCGGGTCCCAGTACTTC
v_gene: TRBV6-5; j_gene: TRBJ2-7; abundance: NA; d_gene: NA; CDR3aa: CASSSGRYEQYF; CDR3nt: TGTGCCAGCAGTTCAGGGCGCTACGAGCAGTACTTC
v_gene: TRBV10-3; j_gene: TRBJ2-1; abundance: NA; d_gene: NA; CDR3aa: CAISESGDEQFF; CDR3nt: TGTGCCATCAGTGAGTCAGGGGATGAGCAGTTCTTC
v_gene: TRBV4-3; j_gene: TRBJ1-2; abundance: NA; d_gene: NA; CDR3aa: CASSQEWGGANYGYTF; CDR3nt: TGCGCCAGCAGCCAAGAGTGGGGGGGAGCTAACTATGGCTACACCTTC
v_gene: TRBV5-6; j_gene: TRBJ2-7; abundance: NA; d_gene: NA; CDR3aa: CASSRTREQYF; CDR3nt: TGTGCCAGCAGCAGAACTCGCGAGCAGTACTTC
v_gene: TRBV19; j_gene: TRBJ1-4; abundance: few; d_gene: NA; CDR3aa: CASSTMWVEPLINEKLFF; CDR3nt: TGTGCCAGTAGTACCATGTGGGTGGAGCCGCTGATTAATGAAAAACTGTTTTTT
v_gene: TRBV29-1; j_gene: TRBJ1-1; abundance: NA; d_gene: NA; CDR3aa: CSVVVQAYREAFF; CDR3nt: TGCAGCGTTGTCGTCCAGGCTTATCGCGAAGCTTTCTTT
v_gene: TRBV9; j_gene: TRBJ1-6; abundance: NA; d_gene: NA; CDR3aa: CASSVQGKNSPLHF; CDR3nt: TGTGCCAGCAGCGTTCAGGGAAAGAATTCACCCCTCCACTTT
v_gene: TRBV7-2; j_gene: TRBJ1-2; abundance: NA; d_gene: NA; CDR3aa: CASSFYRVEGYTF; CDR3nt: TGTGCCAGCAGCTTCTACAGGGTAGAGGGCTACACCTTC
v_gene: TRBV18; j_gene: TRBJ1-5; abundance: once; d_gene: TRBD1; CDR3aa: CASSPTGVLDQPQHF; CDR3nt: TGTGCCAGCTCACCGACAGGGGTGTTGGATCAGCCCCAGCATTTT
v_gene: TRBV18; j_gene: TRBJ2-3; abundance: NA; d_gene: TRBD2; CDR3aa: CASSPPKRGGPVNRPDTQYF; CDR3nt: TGTGCCAGCTCACCACCCAAGCGGGGGGGCCCGGTGAATCGACCAGATACGCAGTATTTT
v_gene: TRBV4-1; j_gene: TRBJ1-2; abundance: NA; d_gene: TRBD1; CDR3aa: CASTQSQGVGYGYTF; CDR3nt: TGCGCCAGCACCCAGTCCCAGGGGGTAGGCTATGGCTACACCTTC
v_gene: TRBV6-2/TRBV6-3; j_gene: TRBJ2-5; abundance: NA; d_gene: NA; CDR3aa: CASSPLGAGETQYF; CDR3nt: TGTGCCAGCAGCCCTCTGGGGGCCGGGGAGACCCAGTACTTC
v_gene: TRBV6-5; j_gene: TRBJ1-2; abundance: NA; d_gene: NA; CDR3aa: CASSYDRNGYTF; CDR3nt: TGTGCCAGCAGTTACGACAGAAACGGCTACACCTTC
v_gene: TRBV11-3; j_gene: TRBJ2-5; abundance: NA; d_gene: TRBD1; CDR3aa: CASSPEPRTGPSSQETQYF; CDR3nt: TGTGCCAGCAGCCCCGAACCGAGGACAGGACCTTCTAGCCAAGAGACCCAGTACTTC
v_gene: TRBV25-1; j_gene: TRBJ2-3; abundance: NA; d_gene: TRBD2; CDR3aa: CASSKIGLAGYTDTQYF; CDR3nt: TGTGCCAGCAGCAAAATCGGACTAGCGGGGTACACAGATACGCAGTATTTT
v_gene: TRBV7-9; j_gene: TRBJ1-3; abundance: NA; d_gene: NA; CDR3aa: CASSRNADTIYF; CDR3nt: TGTGCCAGCAGCCGGAACGCGGACACCATATATTTT
v_gene: TRBV18; j_gene: TRBJ2-2; abundance: NA; d_gene: TRBD2; CDR3aa: CASSPTSGGNTGELFF; CDR3nt: TGTGCCAGCTCCCCAACTAGCGGGGGGAACACCGGGGAGCTGTTTTTT
v_gene: TRBV5-1; j_gene: TRBJ2-7; abundance: NA; d_gene: NA; CDR3aa: CASSLKVAETYEQYF; CDR3nt: TGCGCCAGCAGCTTGAAGGTAGCGGAAACCTACGAGCAGTACTTC
v_gene: TRBV20-1; j_gene: TRBJ1-6; abundance: NA; d_gene: NA; CDR3aa: CSASSGNSPLHF; CDR3nt: TGCAGTGCTAGTTCAGGGAATTCACCCCTCCACTTT
v_gene: TRBV23-1; j_gene: TRBJ2-7; abundance: NA; d_gene: NA; CDR3aa: CASITGTYSSYEQYF; CDR3nt: TGCGCCAGCATCACAGGGACCTACTCCTCCTACGAGCAGTACTTC
v_gene: TRBV9; j_gene: TRBJ2-3; abundance: NA; d_gene: TRBD2; CDR3aa: CASSVASGPGRGTDTQYF; CDR3nt: TGTGCCAGCAGCGTAGCGTCGGGCCCCGGGCGGGGGACAGATACGCAGTATTTT
v_gene: TRBV6-4; j_gene: TRBJ2-3; abundance: NA; d_gene: NA; CDR3aa: CASSYRDSDTQYF; CDR3nt: TGTGCCAGCAGTTACAGGGATTCAGATACGCAGTATTTT
v_gene: TRBV29-1; j_gene: TRBJ1-4; abundance: few; d_gene: NA; CDR3aa: CSGDPGYGEKLFF; CDR3nt: TGCAGCGGAGACCCGGGTTATGGTGAAAAACTGTTTTTT
v_gene: TRBV19; j_gene: TRBJ1-5; abundance: NA; d_gene: TRBD1; CDR3aa: CASSLRGDGNQPQHF; CDR3nt: TGTGCCAGTAGTCTCAGGGGGGACGGCAATCAGCCCCAGCATTTT
v_gene: TRBV4-2; j_gene: TRBJ1-1; abundance: NA; d_gene: TRBD1; CDR3aa: CASSRTGEGTEAFF; CDR3nt: TGTGCCAGCAGTAGGACAGGGGAGGGCACTGAAGCTTTCTTT
v_gene: TRBV10-2; j_gene: TRBJ1-4; abundance: NA; d_gene: NA; CDR3aa: CASRAGVANEKLFF; CDR3nt: TGCGCCAGCCGTGCTGGAGTGGCTAATGAAAAACTGTTTTTT
v_gene: TRBV5-1; j_gene: TRBJ2-5; abundance: NA; d_gene: TRBD2; CDR3aa: CASSLRVLAVQETQYF; CDR3nt: TGCGCCAGCAGCTTGCGAGTACTAGCGGTCCAAGAGACCCAGTACTTC
v_gene: TRBV18; j_gene: TRBJ2-3; abundance: NA; d_gene: TRBD2; CDR3aa: CASSPQPSGSWLDTQYF; CDR3nt: TGTGCCAGCTCACCCCAGCCTAGCGGGAGTTGGTTAGATACGCAGTATTTT
v_gene: TRBV10-3; j_gene: TRBJ1-2; abundance: NA; d_gene: NA; CDR3aa: CAIRSSSMQSGYTF; CDR3nt: TGTGCCATCAGATCTAGTTCTATGCAGTCTGGCTACACCTTC
v_gene: TRBV6-1; j_gene: TRBJ2-7; abundance: NA; d_gene: NA; CDR3aa: CASRGPTGSYEQYF; CDR3nt: TGTGCCAGCAGAGGCCCGACAGGCTCCTACGAGCAGTACTTC
v_gene: TRBV24-1; j_gene: TRBJ2-5; abundance: once; d_gene: TRBD1; CDR3aa: CATSVGGDQETQYF; CDR3nt: TGTGCCACCAGTGTAGGGGGCGACCAAGAGACCCAGTACTTC
v_gene: TRBV6-6; j_gene: TRBJ1-4; abundance: few; d_gene: NA; CDR3aa: CAAGRANEKLFF; CDR3nt: TGTGCCGCCGGGAGGGCGAATGAAAAACTGTTTTTT
v_gene: TRBV3-1/TRBV3-2; j_gene: TRBJ2-5; abundance: NA; d_gene: TRBD2; CDR3aa: CASRKRGLQETQYF; CDR3nt: TGTGCCAGCAGAAAGCGGGGCCTACAAGAGACCCAGTACTTC
v_gene: TRBV28; j_gene: TRBJ1-1; abundance: NA; d_gene: TRBD1; CDR3aa: CASSSSGTGVMNTEAFF; CDR3nt: TGTGCCAGCAGTTCTTCCGGGACAGGAGTGATGAACACTGAAGCTTTCTTT
v_gene: TRBV7-3; j_gene: TRBJ2-2; abundance: NA; d_gene: NA; CDR3aa: CASSRTVVSSAGELFF; CDR3nt: TGTGCCAGCAGCCGGACGGTGGTTTCTAGCGCCGGGGAGCTGTTTTTT
v_gene: TRBV29-1; j_gene: TRBJ1-1; abundance: NA; d_gene: NA; CDR3aa: CSVGRTPVNTEAFF; CDR3nt: TGCAGCGTAGGGAGGACACCGGTGAACACTGAAGCTTTCTTT
v_gene: TRBV11-1; j_gene: TRBJ1-2; abundance: NA; d_gene: NA; CDR3aa: CASSLGGTYGYTF; CDR3nt: TGTGCCAGCAGCTTGGGGGGAACCTATGGCTACACCTTC